Below, 14 T cell receptor beta chains from the same sample are listed, as sequenced in a study of cytomegalovirus exposure and HLA in healthy donors. This PCR relied on a set of 60 Vbeta primers and 13 Jbeta primers. Assay: immunoSEQ multiplex PCR; the TCRdb copy retains only in-frame clones and omits some. The table lists 130,000 or so clones, approximately 87% of them singletons. The sample consisted of PBMCs. The origin of the receptors is a woman in her twenties or thirties in good health and CMV-seronegative.

J is TRBJ2-5 and V is TRBV11-2; 7 nucleotides align to TRBD1. The germline V gene encodes CDR1 SGHAT and CDR2 FQNNGV. With 4 bases clipped from V and 5 bases from J, the junction kept 7 bases outside the gene matches. The length of the CDR3 is 14 residues. Here the CDR3 reads CASSSTGSYETQYF. CDR3 sequence (DNA): TGTGCCAGCAGCTCGACAGGGTCCTACGAGACCCAGTACTTC.

This clone was seen only once. V gene TRBV7-9 combines with J gene TRBJ2-5; no clear D. Trimming took off 7 bases at V and 5 bases at J, with 14 bases between the two ends. Germline CDR1 SEHNR, CDR2 FQNEAQ (reference sequence). The CDR3 is 13 residues long. In nucleotides, the CDR3 is TGTGCCAGCACCAGTGCCTTGCGGGAGACCCAGTACTTC. Protein sequence: CASTSALRETQYF.

The chain has TRBV10-1 and TRBJ2-1; no definite D call. The CDR3 runs to 16 residues. The germline V and J ends were trimmed by 0 bases and 3 bases, with 12 bases remaining between them. Germline assignment: CDR1 WNHNN and CDR2 SYGVQD (reference sequence). As DNA, the CDR3 is TGCGCCAGCAGTGAGTCGACTCGGCAGTTCTACAATGAGCAGTTCTTC. Amino acid sequence: CASSESTRQFYNEQFF.

This chain joins TRBV5-1 and TRBJ1-4; 8 nucleotides match TRBD1. The CDR3 length is 15 residues. Trimming took 0 bases from V and 7 from J; bases not matched to a gene: 5. CDR1 and CDR2 (germline): SGHRS, YFSETQ. This CDR3 is CASSLDRGSREKLFF. CDR3 nucleotides: TGCGCCAGCAGCTTGGACAGGGGGTCTCGTGAAAAACTGTTTTTT. Variable domain in full (rest from reference TRBV5-1 and TRBJ1-4): KAGVTQTPRYLIKTRGQQVTLSCSPISGHRSVSWYQQTPGQGLQFLFEYFSETQRNKGNFPGRFSGRQFSNSRSEMNVSTLELGDSALYLCASSLDRGSREKLFFGSGTQLSVL.

The rearrangement joins TRBV7-6 to TRBJ1-2, with TRBD1 matching 7 bases. Germline V CDR1 and CDR2: SGHVS, FNYEAQ. Trimming cost V 4 bases and J 4 bases; bases outside gene matches: 6. This CDR3 is built from 14 residues. The CDR3 spells CASSSHRGIYGYTF. The CDR3 DNA sequence: TGTGCCAGCAGCTCACACAGGGGAATCTATGGCTACACCTTC. Together with reference TRBV7-6 and TRBJ1-2, the CDR3 gives the full variable domain: GAGVSQSPRYKVTKRGQDVALRCDPISGHVSLYWYRQALGQGPEFLTYFNYEAQQDKSGLPNDRFSAERPEGSISTLTIQRTEQRDSAMYRCASSSHRGIYGYTFGSGTRLTVV.

The chain employs TRBV29-1 and TRBJ2-3; 11 bases align to TRBD2. Trimming removed 6 bases from V and 10 bases from J; junction bases left unmatched: 12. This CDR3 is built from 14 residues. Per germline, CDR1 SQVTM and CDR2 ANQGSEA. CDR3 sequence (DNA): TGCAGCGTCACCGGGACTAGCGGACCCTTGGCGCAGTATTTT. Translation gives CSVTGTSGPLAQYF.

The chain combines TRBV7-8 with TRBJ1-5, with TRBD1 as a possible D gene (5 bases). The germline V gene has CDR1 SGHVS and CDR2 FQNEAQ. Trimming cost V 5 bases and J 0 bases, with 20 bases left between them. The CDR3 is 18 amino acids. This chain's CDR3 is CASSPRIRGLYSNQPQHF. CDR3 nucleotides: TGTGCCAGCAGCCCCCGGATAAGGGGCCTATATAGCAATCAGCCCCAGCATTTT.

This sequence joins TRBV7-2 and TRBJ2-7; D is perhaps TRBD1 (5 bases). Trimming took off 5 bases at V and 0 bases at J, with 14 bases between the two ends. This CDR3 is built from 15 residues. Germline V gene lookup returns CDR1 SGHTA and CDR2 FQGNSA. The CDR3 is CASSEIQVSSYEQYF. The CDR3 DNA reads as TGTGCCAGCAGCGAGATACAGGTCAGCTCCTACGAGCAGTACTTC.

The chain couples TRBV4-2 to TRBJ2-1; 7 bases match TRBD1. Germline V gene lookup returns CDR1 LGHNA and CDR2 YNFKEQ. J gave up 4 bases and V 1 base, and 7 bases lay outside the gene matches. The length of the CDR3 is 16 residues. This CDR3 is CASSQGGQGDYNEQFF. As DNA, the CDR3 is TGTGCCAGCAGCCAAGGGGGGCAGGGGGATTACAATGAGCAGTTCTTC.

The chain couples TRBV10-3 to TRBJ1-2, with no clear D. There are 11 residues in the CDR3. The germline gives CDR1 ENHRY, CDR2 SYGVKD. Trimming took off 8 bases at V and 8 bases at J, with 12 bases between the two ends. CDR3 sequence: CAIVGPLGYTF. CDR3 nucleotides: TGTGCCATCGTTGGCCCCTTAGGCTACACCTTC.

The rearrangement joins TRBV9 to TRBJ2-1; 11 bases are a match to TRBD2. Germline-derived CDR1 and CDR2 are SGDLS and YYNGEE. Trimming took 0 bases from V and 9 from J; bases not matched to a gene: 8. This CDR3 has 16 residues. CDR3 protein: CASSVVGSGGATEQFF. CDR3 in DNA: TGTGCCAGCAGCGTAGTAGGTAGCGGGGGGGCCACTGAGCAGTTCTTC.

The chain carries TRBV19 and TRBJ2-7; D is undetermined. V gave up 3 bases and J gave up 2 bases, with 14 bases separating them. This CDR3 is 15 amino acids long. Germline V lookup: CDR1 LNHDA, CDR2 SQIVND (reference sequence). The CDR3 spells CASSIRAGWTYEQYF. CDR3 nucleotide sequence: TGTGCCAGTAGTATCCGTGCAGGATGGACCTACGAGCAGTACTTC.

The V gene is TRBV19, the J gene TRBJ1-5; 10 bases are a match to TRBD1. In germline, CDR1 is LNHDA, CDR2 SQIVND (reference sequence). The CDR3 covers 17 residues. V shed 3 bases and J 0 bases; nucleotides not matched to a gene: 5. CDR3 protein: CASSMGQGTYSNQPQHF. CDR3 coding DNA: TGTGCCAGTAGTATGGGACAGGGGACATATAGCAATCAGCCCCAGCATTTT.

V is TRBV28 and J is TRBJ2-5; D gene uncertain. The CDR3 is 14 amino acids. Between the trimmed V and J ends, which lost 6 bases and 5 bases, there was a span of 16 bases. Germline V gene lookup returns CDR1 MDHEN and CDR2 SYDVKM. CDR3 protein: CASSPLAYVETQYF. The DNA of the CDR3 is TGTGCCAGCAGCCCTTTAGCCTACGTGGAGACCCAGTACTTC.